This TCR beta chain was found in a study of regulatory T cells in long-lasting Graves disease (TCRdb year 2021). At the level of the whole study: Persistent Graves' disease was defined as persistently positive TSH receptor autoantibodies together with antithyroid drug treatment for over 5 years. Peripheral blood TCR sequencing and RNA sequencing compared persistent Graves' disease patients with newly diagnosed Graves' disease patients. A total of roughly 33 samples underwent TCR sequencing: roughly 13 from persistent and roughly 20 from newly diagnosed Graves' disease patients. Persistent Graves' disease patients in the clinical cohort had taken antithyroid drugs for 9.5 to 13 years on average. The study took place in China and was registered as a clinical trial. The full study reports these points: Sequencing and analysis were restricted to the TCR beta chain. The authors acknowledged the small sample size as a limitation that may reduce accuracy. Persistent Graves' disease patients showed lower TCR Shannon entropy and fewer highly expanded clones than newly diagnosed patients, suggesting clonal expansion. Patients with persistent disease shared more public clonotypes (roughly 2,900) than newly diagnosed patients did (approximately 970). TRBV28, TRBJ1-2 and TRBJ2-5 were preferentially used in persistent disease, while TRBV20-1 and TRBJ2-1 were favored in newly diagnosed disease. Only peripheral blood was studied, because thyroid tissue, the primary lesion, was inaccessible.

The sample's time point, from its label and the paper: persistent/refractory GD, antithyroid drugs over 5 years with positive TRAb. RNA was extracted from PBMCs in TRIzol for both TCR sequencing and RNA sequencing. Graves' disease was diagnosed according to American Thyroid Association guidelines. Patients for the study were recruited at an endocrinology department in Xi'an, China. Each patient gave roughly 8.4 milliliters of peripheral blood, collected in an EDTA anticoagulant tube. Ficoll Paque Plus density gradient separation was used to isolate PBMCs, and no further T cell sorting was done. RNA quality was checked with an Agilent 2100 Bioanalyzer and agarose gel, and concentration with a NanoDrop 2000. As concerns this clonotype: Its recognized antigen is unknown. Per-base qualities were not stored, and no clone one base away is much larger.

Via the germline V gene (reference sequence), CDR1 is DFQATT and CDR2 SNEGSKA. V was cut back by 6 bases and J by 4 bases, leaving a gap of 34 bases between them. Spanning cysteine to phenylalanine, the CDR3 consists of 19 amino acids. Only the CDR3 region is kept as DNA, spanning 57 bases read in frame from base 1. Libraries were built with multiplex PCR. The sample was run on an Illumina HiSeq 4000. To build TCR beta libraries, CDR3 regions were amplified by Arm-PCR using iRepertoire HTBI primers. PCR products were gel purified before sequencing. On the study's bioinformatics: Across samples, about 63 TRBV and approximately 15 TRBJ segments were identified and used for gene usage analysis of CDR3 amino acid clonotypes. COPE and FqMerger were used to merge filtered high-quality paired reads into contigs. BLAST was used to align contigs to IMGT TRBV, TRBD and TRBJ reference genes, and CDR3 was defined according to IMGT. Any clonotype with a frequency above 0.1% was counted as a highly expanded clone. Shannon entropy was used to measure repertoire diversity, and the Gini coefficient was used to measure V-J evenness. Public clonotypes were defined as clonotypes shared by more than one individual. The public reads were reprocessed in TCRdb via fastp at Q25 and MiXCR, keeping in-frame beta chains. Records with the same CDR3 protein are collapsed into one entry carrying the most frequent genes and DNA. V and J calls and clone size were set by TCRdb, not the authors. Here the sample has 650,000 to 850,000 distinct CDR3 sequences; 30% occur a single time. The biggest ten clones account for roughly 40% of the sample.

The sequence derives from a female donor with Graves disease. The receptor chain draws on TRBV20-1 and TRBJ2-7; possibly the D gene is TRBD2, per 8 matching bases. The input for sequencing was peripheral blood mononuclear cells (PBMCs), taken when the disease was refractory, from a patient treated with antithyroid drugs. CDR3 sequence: CSAATRDSFHGLATYEQYF. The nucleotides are TGCAGTGCGGCTACTCGGGACAGCTTCCACGGACTAGCTACTTACGAGCAGTACTTC.